A single TCR beta chain is shown here with its context. The CDR3 extends over 14 amino acids. The ends lost 4 bases at V and 2 bases at J; junction bases unmatched: 2. Per germline, CDR1 SGHRS and CDR2 YFSETQ. This sample is drawn from a study of neurological immune-mediated disorders. It was by 5'RACE with 10-nucleotide random UMIs that the cDNA was made. In TCRdb, the 5' RACE reads were re-called with MiXCR into one record per CDR3 protein. Of more than 45,000 distinct CDR3 sequences listed, approximately 3.3% were seen once; the top ten hold 5.5% to 6%. This receptor was identified in a middle-aged man with multiple sclerosis. The V and J genes are TRBV5-1 and TRBJ1-2; 10 bases agree with TRBD1. The sequenced sample consisted of PBMCs. CDR3 bases: TGCGCCAGCAGCAGGACAGGGGGGAACTATGGCTACACCTTC. Protein product: CASSRTGGNYGYTF. Complete variable domain (other parts from reference TRBV5-1 and TRBJ1-2): KAGVTQTPRYLIKTRGQQVTLSCSPISGHRSVSWYQQTPGQGLQFLFEYFSETQRNKGNFPGRFSGRQFSNSRSEMNVSTLELGDSALYLCASSRTGGNYGYTFGSGTRLTVV.